This T cell receptor (beta chain) was profiled in a study of Graves' ophthalmopathy and Graves' hyperthyroidism. Study overall: Before any treatment, peripheral blood was taken at the initial diagnosis.

This clonotype has a count of ten or more. Amplifying from RNA transcripts, the study obtained TCR beta CDR3 regions. First-round RT-PCR relied on HTBI primers, and a second-round multiplex PCR came next. TCRdb processed the multiplex PCR reads anew with MiXCR; each CDR3 protein has one entry. The table lists over 150,000 distinct CDR3 sequences, around two fifths of them singletons, with roughly 6% in the top ten. Ophthalmopathic donors had moderate-to-severe activity, CAS ≥3 and NOSPECS ≥4, with disease that had lasted under 3 months. The diagnosis was founded upon clinical symptoms, serum thyroxine, TRAb, thyroid ultrasound and orbital computed tomography. PBMCs were obtained from roughly 10 ml of fresh peripheral blood. This receptor was obtained from a woman aged 40 to 55 with Graves' ophthalmopathy. Sequenced sample: peripheral blood.

DNA of the CDR3: TGTGCCAGCTCACCTGGGAGGACAAGGAATTCACCCCTCCACTTT. Translation: CASSPGRTRNSPLHF. The chain combines TRBV18 with TRBJ1-6; TRBD1 is a possible D gene (5 bases). CDR3 length equals 15 residues. V gave up 3 bases and J gave up 7 bases, with 13 bases separating them. Germline values: CDR1 KGHSH, CDR2 LQKENI.